The clone carrying this T cell receptor (beta chain) has just a few counts. Its antigen is unidentified. Germline-derived CDR1 and CDR2 are SGHAT and FQNNGV. V was cut by 2 bases and J by 9 bases, with 17 bases left in between. CDR3 length: 15 amino acids. The sample originates from a study of vaccination effects on CD4 cells after COVID-19. Prior to sequencing, the ViraFEST assay stimulated PBMC with viral peptide pools, which expanded the antigen-specific CD4+ T cells. Between days 9 and 11 of culture, CD4+ T cells were separated out. Either the BNT162b2 or mRNA-1273 vaccine was given to participants in two doses. The researchers cultured 1.5 million to 2.5 million PBMC per well with approximately 11 IU/ml IL-2 and 8 to 10 ug/ml peptides. Days 3 and 7 were when half the medium was replaced with IL-2 medium. Using immunoSEQ multiplex PCR, the repertoire was profiled, and TCRdb retains in-frame clones only, with some absent. The sample lists some 50,000 clones, about 74% occurring once.

The material sequenced was CD4+ T cells from PBMCs cultured with HCoV-OC43 spike peptides, taken after COVID-19 vaccination. Subset here: HCoV-OC43 spike overlapping peptide pool stimulation. The sequence came from a human donor who received a COVID-19 vaccine. The J gene is TRBJ2-1, the V gene TRBV11-2, with D possibly being TRBD2 (5 bases). Here the CDR3 reads CASSLRGSRIGEQFF. CDR3 nucleotide sequence: TGTGCCAGCAGCTTAAGAGGGAGTAGGATCGGTGAGCAGTTCTTC.